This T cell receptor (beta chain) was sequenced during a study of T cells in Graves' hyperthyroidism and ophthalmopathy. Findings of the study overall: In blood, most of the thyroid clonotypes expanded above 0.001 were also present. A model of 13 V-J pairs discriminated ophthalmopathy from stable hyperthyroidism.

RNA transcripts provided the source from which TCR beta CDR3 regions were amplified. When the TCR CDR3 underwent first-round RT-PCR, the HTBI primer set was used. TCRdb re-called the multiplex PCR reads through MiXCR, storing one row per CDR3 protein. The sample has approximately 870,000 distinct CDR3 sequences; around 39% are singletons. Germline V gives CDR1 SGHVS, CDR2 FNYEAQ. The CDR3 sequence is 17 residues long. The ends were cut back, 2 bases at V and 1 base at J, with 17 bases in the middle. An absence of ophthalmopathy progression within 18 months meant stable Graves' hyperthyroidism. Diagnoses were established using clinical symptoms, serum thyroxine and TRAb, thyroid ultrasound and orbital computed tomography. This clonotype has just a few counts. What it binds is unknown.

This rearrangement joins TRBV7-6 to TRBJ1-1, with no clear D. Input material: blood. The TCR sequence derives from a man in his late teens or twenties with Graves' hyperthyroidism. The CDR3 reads CASSLKRFGQTNTEAFF. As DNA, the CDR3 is TGTGCCAGCAGCTTAAAACGTTTCGGGCAGACGAACACTGAAGCTTTCTTT.